This is a list of T cell receptor beta chains from one sample in a study of blood T cells in healthy people across ages. TCRdb passed the 5' RACE reads through MiXCR, listing each CDR3 protein once. The sample lists 600,000 or so distinct CDR3 sequences, around 31% seen once, with around a sixth in the top ten. The sample was blood. These receptors were collected from a woman aged 80 or over in good health. The CDR3 runs from the conserved cysteine through the conserved F or W. The order of the fields is J gene, clone size, V gene, D gene, CDR3 DNA, CDR3 protein. D genes are given only for firm matches. Size is omitted from some rows. Given values are once, few, many or a class for expanded clones.

j_call: TRBJ2-5; clone_size: once; v_call: TRBV5-1; d_call: TRBD1; cdr3_nt: TGCGCCAGCAGCATTGGTGGGACAGGATACCAAGAGACCCAGTACTTC; cdr3_aa: CASSIGGTGYQETQYF
j_call: TRBJ1-2; clone_size: many; v_call: TRBV4-3; d_call: -; cdr3_nt: TGCGCCAGCAGCCACGGGGGGGGAGAGCTCTATGGCTACACCTTC; cdr3_aa: CASSHGGGELYGYTF
j_call: TRBJ1-1; clone_size: many; v_call: TRBV4-1; d_call: TRBD1; cdr3_nt: TGCGCCAGCAGCCGATCCGGACAGGGGGCAAAAAACACTGAAGCTTTCTTT; cdr3_aa: CASSRSGQGAKNTEAFF
j_call: TRBJ1-5; clone_size: -; v_call: TRBV7-2; d_call: -; cdr3_nt: TGTGCCAGCAGCTTCGGGGGAAGCGATCAGCCCCAGCATTTT; cdr3_aa: CASSFGGSDQPQHF
j_call: TRBJ2-1; clone_size: few; v_call: TRBV3-1; d_call: TRBD2; cdr3_nt: TGTGCCAGCAGCGAACAAATAGCGGGGGCTTACAATGAGCAGTTCTTC; cdr3_aa: CASSEQIAGAYNEQFF
j_call: TRBJ1-1; clone_size: -; v_call: TRBV5-1; d_call: TRBD1; cdr3_nt: TGCGCCAGCAGGTGGGACAGGCACACTGAAGCTTTCTTT; cdr3_aa: CASRWDRHTEAFF
j_call: TRBJ2-7; clone_size: many; v_call: TRBV5-6; d_call: TRBD1; cdr3_nt: TGTGCCAGCAGCGCATTACAGGGGGCCTACGAGCAGTACTTC; cdr3_aa: CASSALQGAYEQYF
j_call: TRBJ2-3; clone_size: -; v_call: TRBV12-3/TRBV12-4; d_call: -; cdr3_nt: TGTGCCAGCAGGAGAGGATTCACAGATGTGCAGTATTTT; cdr3_aa: CASRRGFTDVQYF
j_call: TRBJ2-7; clone_size: many; v_call: TRBV20-1; d_call: -; cdr3_nt: TGCAGTGCTAGAGATCACCCGGGGGCGCGGGAGCAGTACTTC; cdr3_aa: CSARDHPGAREQYF
j_call: TRBJ2-4; clone_size: many; v_call: TRBV9; d_call: -; cdr3_nt: TGTGCCAGCAGCGTAGCAGTGGACATTCAGTACTTC; cdr3_aa: CASSVAVDIQYF
j_call: TRBJ1-5; clone_size: few; v_call: TRBV20-1; d_call: -; cdr3_nt: TGCAGTGCTAGGAGGCAGGGAGCTCAGCCCCAGCATTTT; cdr3_aa: CSARRQGAQPQHF
j_call: TRBJ1-5; clone_size: -; v_call: TRBV5-1; d_call: TRBD1; cdr3_nt: TGCGCCAGCAGCTTGTGGGGGACAGAGAATCAGCCCCAGCATTTT; cdr3_aa: CASSLWGTENQPQHF
j_call: TRBJ2-7; clone_size: -; v_call: TRBV7-2; d_call: TRBD1; cdr3_nt: TGTGCCAGCAGCTTAGTGGGACAGGGAATTGGTGAGCAGTACTTC; cdr3_aa: CASSLVGQGIGEQYF
j_call: TRBJ1-5; clone_size: -; v_call: TRBV20-1; d_call: -; cdr3_nt: TGCAGTGCCCCCCGGAGAGGCGAACCCCAACCTTATAGCAATCAGCCCCAGCATTTT; cdr3_aa: CSAPRRGEPQPYSNQPQHF
j_call: TRBJ2-5; clone_size: many; v_call: TRBV7-2; d_call: TRBD1; cdr3_nt: TGTGCCAGCAGGAAGGACAGGGGACGTGGAGAGACCCAGTACTTC; cdr3_aa: CASRKDRGRGETQYF
j_call: TRBJ1-1; clone_size: many; v_call: TRBV20-1; d_call: -; cdr3_nt: TGCAGTGCTAGAGAGGGGCAGAGGAACACTGAAGCTTTCTTT; cdr3_aa: CSAREGQRNTEAFF
j_call: TRBJ1-2; clone_size: many; v_call: TRBV5-1; d_call: TRBD1; cdr3_nt: TGCGCCACCAAAAGGGGAGACAGGGGTTATGGCTACACCTTC; cdr3_aa: CATKRGDRGYGYTF
j_call: TRBJ2-2; clone_size: -; v_call: TRBV7-9; d_call: -; cdr3_nt: TGTGCCAGCAGCTTAATGGCGGGTAACACCGGGGAGCTGTTTTTT; cdr3_aa: CASSLMAGNTGELFF
j_call: TRBJ2-7; clone_size: many; v_call: TRBV7-2; d_call: TRBD1; cdr3_nt: TGTGCCAGCAGTTCCACCGGGACAGCCTACGAGCAGTACTTC; cdr3_aa: CASSSTGTAYEQYF
j_call: TRBJ1-5; clone_size: few; v_call: TRBV6-2/TRBV6-3; d_call: -; cdr3_nt: TGTGCCAGCAGGCCGGGGGGGGAGCAGCCCCAGCATTTT; cdr3_aa: CASRPGGEQPQHF
j_call: TRBJ1-4; clone_size: -; v_call: TRBV6-5; d_call: -; cdr3_nt: TGTGCCAGCAGTTACCCCCACAGGGTGGGCGAAAAACGGTTTTTT; cdr3_aa: CASSYPHRVGEKRFF
j_call: TRBJ1-1; clone_size: few; v_call: TRBV9; d_call: TRBD1; cdr3_nt: TGTGCCAGCAGCGTCAGGGACAGACAAAACACTGAAGCTTTCTTT; cdr3_aa: CASSVRDRQNTEAFF
j_call: TRBJ1-4; clone_size: few; v_call: TRBV5-1; d_call: -; cdr3_nt: TGCGCCAGCAGCTTTGGACAGAATTTTGCAACTAATGAAAAACTGTTTTTT; cdr3_aa: CASSFGQNFATNEKLFF
j_call: TRBJ1-2; clone_size: -; v_call: TRBV10-3; d_call: -; cdr3_nt: TGTGTCATCAGTGCTGATCGGGGGAGTGGTGGCTACACCTTC; cdr3_aa: CVISADRGSGGYTF
j_call: TRBJ2-7; clone_size: -; v_call: TRBV3-1; d_call: -; cdr3_nt: TGTGCCAGCAGCCGTCAGGGGCTGGTGGAGGCCCAGTACTTC; cdr3_aa: CASSRQGLVEAQYF
j_call: TRBJ2-7; clone_size: -; v_call: TRBV20-1; d_call: -; cdr3_nt: TGCAGTGCTCAGGCCTTGACAGGTTCCTACGAGCAGTACTTC; cdr3_aa: CSAQALTGSYEQYF
j_call: TRBJ2-5; clone_size: many; v_call: TRBV6-1; d_call: -; cdr3_nt: TGTGCCAGCGATGAGAGAGAAGTGGCCCAGTACTTC; cdr3_aa: CASDEREVAQYF
j_call: TRBJ1-5; clone_size: -; v_call: TRBV7-8; d_call: TRBD1; cdr3_nt: TGTGCCAGCAGCTTGACCGGGACAGGGGGCAATCAGCCCCAGCATTTT; cdr3_aa: CASSLTGTGGNQPQHF
j_call: TRBJ1-2; clone_size: -; v_call: TRBV25-1; d_call: -; cdr3_nt: TGTGCCAGCAGTGAACCGCCCGGGTTGGAGGGCTACACCTTC; cdr3_aa: CASSEPPGLEGYTF
j_call: TRBJ2-1; clone_size: once; v_call: TRBV7-6; d_call: -; cdr3_nt: TGTGCCAGCAGCTTAGGGGCAGGATACGATGAGCAGTTCTTC; cdr3_aa: CASSLGAGYDEQFF
j_call: TRBJ2-7; clone_size: few; v_call: TRBV25-1; d_call: TRBD1; cdr3_nt: TGTGCCAGCAGTCTCACCAGGTCGGGACAGGGGTTGAATGAGCAGTACTTC; cdr3_aa: CASSLTRSGQGLNEQYF
j_call: TRBJ2-5; clone_size: many; v_call: TRBV5-1; d_call: TRBD2; cdr3_nt: TGCGCCAGCGGACGCGGGGGGACCCCGGAGACCCAGTACTTC; cdr3_aa: CASGRGGTPETQYF
j_call: TRBJ1-2; clone_size: many; v_call: TRBV5-1; d_call: TRBD1; cdr3_nt: TGCGCCAGCAGCTCGGGGGACAGCAACTATGGCTACACCTTC; cdr3_aa: CASSSGDSNYGYTF
j_call: TRBJ2-7; clone_size: -; v_call: TRBV7-6; d_call: TRBD1; cdr3_nt: TGTGCCAGCAGCGTGGACAGGGGATTGCCCTACGAGCAGTACTTC; cdr3_aa: CASSVDRGLPYEQYF
j_call: TRBJ2-1; clone_size: -; v_call: TRBV5-1; d_call: -; cdr3_nt: TGCGCCAGCAGAACCGACAGGCATGAGCAGTTCTTC; cdr3_aa: CASRTDRHEQFF
j_call: TRBJ2-3; clone_size: -; v_call: TRBV12-3/TRBV12-4; d_call: TRBD2; cdr3_nt: TGTGCCAGCAGTTACCGGACTAGCGGGGTGAGCACAGATGCGCAGTATTTT; cdr3_aa: CASSYRTSGVSTDAQYF
j_call: TRBJ1-1; clone_size: many; v_call: TRBV29-1; d_call: -; cdr3_nt: TGCAGCGTTGGTCGCGGGGTGAACACTGAAGCTTTCTTT; cdr3_aa: CSVGRGVNTEAFF
j_call: TRBJ2-1; clone_size: -; v_call: TRBV29-1; d_call: TRBD1; cdr3_nt: TGCAGCGTTGATTACTTAGGGGACAGGGGGGTCAATGAGCAGTTCTTC; cdr3_aa: CSVDYLGDRGVNEQFF